This T cell receptor (beta chain) is from a study of blood T cell repertoires in COVID-19. About the study: T cells, B-cell-depleted T cells, or PBMCs provided the cDNA or gDNA that served as material.

V was pared by 6 bases and J by 1 base, with 5 bases of the junction left unmatched. Per the germline V gene, CDR1 is MDHEN and CDR2 is SYDVKM. The CDR3 totals 14 residues. Produced via immunoSEQ multiplex PCR; TCRdb's table is partial and in-frame only. The table lists 150,000 or so clones, just over 85% of them singletons, with approximately 1.4% in the top ten. The chain joins TRBV28 to TRBJ2-5, with 7 bases that match TRBD1. Material for sequencing was peripheral blood. The sequence was collected from a woman aged 60-70 years with acute or convalescent COVID-19. The CDR3 nucleotides are TGTGCCAGCAGCTCGACAGGGCTCCAAGAGACCCAGTACTTC. Translating it yields CASSSTGLQETQYF. The variable domain in full, completed from reference TRBV28 and TRBJ2-5, reads DVKVTQSSRYLVKRTGEKVFLECVQDMDHENMFWYRQDPGLGLRLIYFSYDVKMKEKGDIPEGYSVSREKKERFSLILESASTNQTSMYLCASSSTGLQETQYFGPGTRLLVL.